The clone carrying this T cell receptor (beta chain) occurred a few times. Its antigen is not known. Trimming cost V 3 bases and J 7 bases; bases outside gene matches: 6. Germline V lookup: CDR1 SGHTA, CDR2 FQGNSA. This CDR3 comprises 14 residues. The data derive from a study of T-cell memory formation after mild COVID-19. Overall study: The study found TCR clusters largely donor specific. Findings and limits, study-wide: Clones that contracted from day 15 to 85 had balanced CD4/CD8; later expanders were CD4+ biased. Contracting clones localized mainly to CM and EM when CD4+ and mainly to EMRA when CD8+. Proof of SARS-CoV-2 specificity was absent for the second-wave clones that crested on day 37.

TCRdb called the 5' RACE reads again in MiXCR, with one record for every CDR3 protein. The sample includes about 180,000 distinct CDR3 sequences, roughly 17% seen only once; the top ten take roughly 1.9%. The chain recombines TRBV7-2 with TRBJ1-1; 9 bases fit TRBD1. The source material was PBMCs or a T cell subset sorted from them (not recorded which). The sequence came from an adult woman who had mild COVID-19 (a few samples of this study predate the infection). Cell type and time point are not known. The CDR3 protein is CASSFGTGLREAFF. Written as DNA, the CDR3 is TGTGCCAGCAGCTTTGGGACAGGGCTTCGTGAAGCTTTCTTT.